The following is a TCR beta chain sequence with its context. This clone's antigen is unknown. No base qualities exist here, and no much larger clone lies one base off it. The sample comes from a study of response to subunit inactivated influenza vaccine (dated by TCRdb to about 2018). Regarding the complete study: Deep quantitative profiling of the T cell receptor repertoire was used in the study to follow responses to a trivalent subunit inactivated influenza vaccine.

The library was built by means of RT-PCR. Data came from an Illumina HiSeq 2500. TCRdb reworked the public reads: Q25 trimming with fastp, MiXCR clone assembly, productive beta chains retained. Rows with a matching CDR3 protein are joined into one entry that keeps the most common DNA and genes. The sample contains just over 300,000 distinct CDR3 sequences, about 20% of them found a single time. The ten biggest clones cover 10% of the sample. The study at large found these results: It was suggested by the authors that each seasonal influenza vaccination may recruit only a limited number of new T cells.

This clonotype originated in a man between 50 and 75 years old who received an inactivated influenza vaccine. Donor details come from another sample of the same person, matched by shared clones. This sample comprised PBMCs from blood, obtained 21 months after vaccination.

The nucleotide sequence reads TGCGCCAGCAGCTTCGACAGGGGCTTGAACACTGAAGCTTTCTTT. It specifies CASSFDRGLNTEAFF. This receptor chain uses TRBV5-1 and TRBJ1-1; TRBD1 aligns with 8 central bases. Germline trimming: 2 bases from V, 0 bases from J; junction bases outside gene matches: 3. CDR1 is given as SGHRS and CDR2 as YFSETQ, both from the germline V gene. The CDR3 numbers 15 residues from cysteine through phenylalanine. Only CDR3 DNA remains: 45 bases, in frame from the first base.